This TCR beta chain was retrieved from a study of monozygotic twins with cystic fibrosis. Study background: Roughly 3.2 micrograms of fragmented DNA underwent roughly 16 PCR cycles for library preparation.

The V and J ends lost 4 bases and 8 bases respectively, with 17 bases between them. CDR1 and CDR2 from the germline V gene are LNHDA and SQIVND (reference sequence). The CDR3 covers 14 residues. TCRdb's copy holds only in-frame clones and misses some; the assay was immunoSEQ multiplex PCR. The table has 35,000 or so clones, 84% seen once. This clone appeared once. What was sequenced was blood. This TCR was recovered from a girl aged 2-10 years with cystic fibrosis. This chain links TRBV19 with TRBJ1-2; D possibly corresponds to TRBD1 (6 bases). CDR3 bases: TGTGCCAGTAGTAGCCCGGGACACGGTAGAGGCTACACCTTC. It translates to CASSSPGHGRGYTF.